These 11 T cell receptor beta chains were sequenced from one sample in a study of blood T cells in healthy people across ages. Next came a second PCR, run for about 6 to 12 cycles, which used a sample-barcoded 5' primer along with a J-beta primer mix. TCRdb independently ran MiXCR on the 5' RACE reads; one entry per CDR3 protein. This sample carries 660,000 or so distinct CDR3 sequences, about 54% of them seen once, and the ten largest clones take around 37%. Material for sequencing was blood. The receptors stem from a man in his 60s in good health.

The gene calls are TRBV9 and TRBJ2-6, with a possible D match to TRBD1 (6 bases). CDR3 size: 17 residues. Germline V gives CDR1 SGDLS, CDR2 YYNGEE. V gave up 4 bases and J gave up 4 bases, with 18 bases separating them. CDR3 region: CASSPHRTAWGANVLTF. CDR3 bases: TGTGCCAGCAGCCCCCACCGGACAGCTTGGGGGGCCAACGTCCTGACTTTC.

This chain links TRBV28 with TRBJ2-1; 15 nucleotides align to TRBD2. The ends lost 10 bases at V and 3 bases at J; junction bases unmatched: 7. Germline V gene sequence: CDR1 MDHEN, CDR2 SYDVKM. CDR3 length equals 16 residues. Here the CDR3 reads CATLGLAGGGYNEQFF. The CDR3 DNA sequence: TGTGCCACCCTAGGACTAGCGGGGGGGGGCTACAATGAGCAGTTCTTC.

The chain is built from TRBV6-2 or TRBV6-3 and TRBJ2-1; 15 positions agree with TRBD2. Unmatched junction bases numbered 5, after V lost 5 bases and J lost 3 bases. The CDR3 consists of 17 residues. Germline CDR1 reads MNHEY; CDR2 reads SVGEGT. The CDR3: CASSKGLAGGLYNEQFF. The CDR3 DNA is TGTGCCAGCAGTAAGGGACTAGCGGGGGGCCTCTACAATGAGCAGTTCTTC.

This clonotype has more than one count but fewer than ten. CDR3 amino acids: CASSSGRRFETQYF. The CDR3 DNA follows: TGTGCCAGCAGTTCCGGACGGCGGTTCGAGACCCAGTACTTC. The rearrangement joins TRBV13 to TRBJ2-5; D ambiguous. The germline gives CDR1 PRHDT, CDR2 FYEKMQ (reference sequence). This CDR3 has 14 amino acids. V was cut by 6 bases and J by 5 bases, with 16 bases left in between.

The rearrangement uses TRBV2 and TRBJ2-5, with D perhaps TRBD2 (6 bases). The CDR3 contains 17 residues. V shed 6 bases and J shed 0 bases, with 20 bases lying between them. Germline CDR1 reads SNHLY; CDR2 reads FYNNEI. CDR3 loop: CASRAGVGGRYQETQYF. Here the CDR3 DNA reads TGTGCCAGCAGGGCCGGCGTGGGGGGACGGTACCAAGAGACCCAGTACTTC.

This clonotype was detected only a few times. V is TRBV7-9 and J is TRBJ1-1, with D uncertain. V lost 0 bases and J 4 bases, leaving 6 bases between the germline ends. This CDR3 is built from 13 residues. The germline V gene encodes CDR1 SEHNR and CDR2 FQNEAQ (reference sequence). The CDR3 nucleotides read TGTGCCAGCAGCTTAGCAGAAGTCACTGAAGCTTTCTTT. Translation gives CASSLAEVTEAFF.

This clonotype showed up just a few times. V gene TRBV9 combines with J gene TRBJ1-5, with a possible D match to TRBD1 (6 bases). The CDR3 is 15 amino acids. Germline loops: CDR1 SGDLS, CDR2 YYNGEE. V was shortened by 3 bases and J by 2 bases, with 12 bases between the two germline ends. In DNA form, the CDR3 reads TGTGCCAGCAGCGAACAGGGCCTAGGCAATCAGCCCCAGCATTTT. Translating it yields CASSEQGLGNQPQHF.

This clonotype was detected only a few times. The CDR3 nucleotides read TGCAGCGTTCGGGGGTCAGGGACCCAGTACTTC. It encodes CSVRGSGTQYF. This chain joins TRBV29-1 and TRBJ2-5; a weak D match, TRBD2 (6 bases). The CDR3 spans 11 residues. The V end lost 5 bases, the J end lost 7 bases, and 11 bases lay between the germline ends. The germline gives CDR1 SQVTM, CDR2 ANQGSEA. Full variable domain (missing parts from reference TRBV29-1 and TRBJ2-5): SAVISQKPSRDICQRGTSLTIQCQVDSQVTMMFWYRQQPGQSLTLIATANQGSEATYESGFVIDKFPISRPNLTFSTLTVSNMSPEDSSIYLCSVRGSGTQYFGPGTRLLVL.

CDR3 residues: CASSIGGRRGEQFF. The CDR3 DNA follows: TGTGCCAGTAGTATAGGCGGGCGGCGGGGTGAGCAGTTCTTC. This sequence joins TRBV19 and TRBJ2-1, with a possible D match to TRBD2 (6 bases). The CDR3 is 14 residues long. V shed 1 base and J shed 9 bases, with 13 bases lying between them. Germline CDR1 is LNHDA and CDR2 is SQIVND (reference sequence).

The genes are TRBV5-1 and TRBJ2-5; the match to TRBD1 covers 8 bases. V shed 0 bases, J shed 2 bases, and the junction held 6 bases outside the gene matches. This CDR3 region has 16 residues. CDR1 SGHRS and CDR2 YFSETQ come from the germline V gene. The CDR3: CASSLGQGAGQETQYF. CDR3 in DNA: TGCGCCAGCAGCTTGGGGCAGGGGGCCGGACAAGAGACCCAGTACTTC.

This clonotype appeared a few times. This chain uses TRBV12-3 or TRBV12-4 with TRBJ2-1, with 7 bases identical to TRBD1. The CDR3 consists of 15 residues. V was pared by 1 base and J by 3 bases, with 3 bases of the junction left unmatched. The CDR3 loop is CASSLGQGHYNEQFF. CDR3 bases: TGTGCCAGCAGTTTAGGACAGGGCCACTACAATGAGCAGTTCTTC.